Below are 8 T cell receptor beta chains sequenced from a single sample in a study of cytomegalovirus exposure and HLA in healthy donors. Researchers ran the PCR with 60 Vbeta and 13 Jbeta primers. The repertoire was sequenced with immunoSEQ multiplex PCR; TCRdb's copy has only in-frame clones and lacks some. The data contain about 210,000 clones, over 75% of them singletons. The specimen sequenced was PBMCs. The source is a male donor in good health and CMV-seronegative.

The CDR3 region has the DNA TGTGCCAGCAGCTTTTCAGGGGTCAGGGGCACTGAAGCTTTCTTT. Translation: CASSFSGVRGTEAFF. J is TRBJ1-1 and V is TRBV5-5; tentatively, D is TRBD1 (6 bases). With 2 bases removed from V and 4 bases from J, the gap between germline ends came to 15 bases. The CDR3 has 15 amino acids. Germline V gene sequence: CDR1 SGHKS, CDR2 YYEKEE (reference sequence).

The genes are TRBV19 and TRBJ2-7, with 11 bases identical to TRBD1. Germline V gives CDR1 LNHDA, CDR2 SQIVND (reference sequence). CDR3 size: 15 residues. The V gene end was trimmed by 5 bases and the J gene end by 4 bases; junction bases not matched to a gene: 7. CDR3 sequence (DNA): TGTGCCAGTAGTTCACGCCGGGACAGGGGGTACGAGCAGTACTTC. Protein: CASSSRRDRGYEQYF.

The chain recombines TRBV5-6 with TRBJ2-5; D not certain. The J call may be wrong; the DNA end is better matched by TRBJ2-7. Germline-derived CDR1 and CDR2 are SGHDT and YYEEEE. The CDR3 is 14 amino acids. The CDR3 reads CASSATARTYEQYF. For the CDR3, the DNA is TGTGCCAGCAGCGCGACGGCTAGAACCTACGAGCAGTACTTC.

The CDR3 nucleotides are TGCAGCAGTGGGGCGGGACAGGGGGCAGCCGGGGAGCTGTTTTTT. This codes for CSSGAGQGAAGELFF. The rearrangement uses TRBV29-1 and TRBJ2-2, with 12 positions matching TRBD1. V shed 8 bases, J shed 6 bases, and the junction held 10 bases outside the gene matches. CDR1 is SQVTM, CDR2 ANQGSEA, per germline. The CDR3 runs to 15 residues.

The V and J genes are TRBV2 and TRBJ2-7, with a weak D call TRBD1 (6 bases). Trimming removed 8 bases from V and 5 bases from J, with 13 bases in between. Germline V gene lookup returns CDR1 SNHLY and CDR2 FYNNEI. The CDR3 runs to 12 residues. As DNA, the CDR3 is TGTGCCAGCGGGGGCGGTTATAACGAGCAGTACTTC. Translated: CASGGGYNEQYF.

The V and J genes are TRBV30 and TRBJ1-2, with 9 nucleotides matching TRBD1. After removal of 2 bases from V and 8 bases from J, the junction contained 6 bases not matched to a gene. Germline V CDR1 and CDR2: GTSNPN, SVGIG (reference sequence). CDR3 length: 13 residues. The chain's CDR3 is CAWSPGTGHGYTF. The CDR3 region has the DNA TGTGCCTGGAGTCCCGGGACAGGGCACGGCTACACCTTC. Looking up the rest from reference TRBV30 and TRBJ1-2 gives the full variable domain: SQTIHQWPATLVQPVGSPLSLECTVEGTSNPNLYWYRQAAGRGLQLLFYSVGIGQISSEVPQNLSASRPQDRQFILSSKKLLLSDSGFYLCAWSPGTGHGYTFGSGTRLTVV.

The V and J genes are TRBV27 and TRBJ2-7, with D hard to call. The CDR3 length is 12 residues. Trimming stripped 9 bases from V and 2 bases from J, with 11 bases between. Germline CDR1 MNHEY, CDR2 SMNVEV (reference sequence). This chain's CDR3 is CASFTSTYEQYF. The CDR3 region has the DNA TGTGCCAGTTTCACATCAACCTACGAGCAGTACTTC.

The V and J genes are TRBV5-8 and TRBJ2-2; D is uncertain. This CDR3 contains 14 residues. Germline CDR1 and CDR2: SGHTS and YDEGEE. Trimming took off 2 bases at V and 0 bases at J, with 5 bases between the two ends. In nucleotides, the CDR3 is TGTGCCAGCAGCTTTGGAGCGAACACCGGGGAGCTGTTTTTT. This gives the protein CASSFGANTGELFF.